A single sample gave rise to the 29 T cell receptor beta chains below, sequenced in a study of Graves' ophthalmopathy and Graves' hyperthyroidism. TCR beta CDR3 regions were amplified from RNA transcripts. HTBI-primed first-round RT-PCR preceded second-round multiplex PCR. MiXCR, applied by TCRdb to the multiplex PCR reads, yields one record per CDR3 protein. The sample records about 340,000 distinct CDR3 sequences, around a sixth being singletons. The sample was peripheral blood. All receptors derive from an adult man with Graves' ophthalmopathy.

This clonotype has at least ten counts. The chain employs TRBV30 and TRBJ1-1; TRBD1 might be the D (6 bases). The CDR3 has 13 residues. V was trimmed by 5 bases and J by 5 bases, leaving 15 bases between them. Germline CDR1 reads GTSNPN; CDR2 reads SVGIG (reference sequence). CDR3: CAWGYREHTEAFF. DNA of the CDR3: TGTGCCTGGGGGTACAGGGAGCATACTGAAGCTTTCTTT.

In its sample, this clonotype was seen many times. V is TRBV5-1 and J is TRBJ2-2, with TRBD1 matching over 8 bases. Germline-derived CDR1 and CDR2 are SGHRS and YFSETQ. V was pared by 4 bases and J by 4 bases, with 12 bases of the junction left unmatched. The CDR3 loop spans 17 amino acids. The CDR3 spells CASSHWPRDRFTGELFF. CDR3 DNA sequence: TGCGCCAGCAGCCATTGGCCTCGGGACAGGTTCACCGGGGAGCTGTTTTTT.

This clonotype has at least ten counts. This chain's CDR3 is CASSLTERVGGSPLHF. Written as DNA, the CDR3 is TGTGCCAGCAGTCTTACTGAGAGGGTGGGCGGTTCACCCCTCCACTTT. V is TRBV6-1 and J is TRBJ1-6, with D unresolved. The CDR3 has 16 residues. Germline CDR1 reads MNHNS; CDR2 reads SASEGT. Between the trimmed V and J ends, which lost 5 bases and 9 bases, there was a span of 20 bases.

This clonotype came up many times. The CDR3 is CAWSAGAGGGNYGYTF. The CDR3 coding sequence is TGTGCCTGGAGTGCCGGGGCAGGGGGAGGAAACTATGGCTACACCTTC. The V and J genes are TRBV30 and TRBJ1-2; 7 positions agree with TRBD1. Trimming cost V 1 base and J 2 bases; bases outside gene matches: 10. Germline V CDR1 and CDR2: GTSNPN, SVGIG (reference sequence). The CDR3 runs 16 residues.

The chain has TRBV10-3 and TRBJ2-7; 8 bases fit TRBD2. The length of the CDR3 is 15 residues. The V gene's germline CDR1 is ENHRY and CDR2 SYGVKD. V shed 6 bases and J 6 bases; nucleotides not matched to a gene: 13. The chain's CDR3 is CAISTDETSASEQYF. The CDR3 bases are TGTGCCATCAGCACAGACGAGACTAGCGCCTCCGAGCAGTACTTC.

This clonotype has ten or more counts. This chain joins TRBV24-1 and TRBJ2-2, with TRBD2 matching 10 bases. Germline V gives CDR1 KGHDR, CDR2 SFDVKD. With V trimmed by 3 bases and J by 4 bases, 4 bases remained unmatched. The CDR3 spans 16 residues. The CDR3 sequence is CATSDKASGSTGELFF. The DNA of the CDR3 is TGTGCCACCAGTGATAAGGCTAGCGGGAGCACCGGGGAGCTGTTTTTT.

This clonotype has a count of ten or more. V usage is TRBV19 and J usage is TRBJ1-5; 8 bases agree with TRBD1. Germline trimming cut 7 bases from V and 2 bases from J; bases unmatched to any gene: 7. Germline V gene lookup returns CDR1 LNHDA and CDR2 SQIVND (reference sequence). CDR3 size: 15 residues. CDR3 in amino acids: CASNQGAAGNQPQHF. As DNA, the CDR3 is TGTGCCAGTAACCAGGGGGCTGCTGGCAATCAGCCCCAGCATTTT.

This clonotype showed up many times. The missing conserved phenylalanine or tryptophan at the end of this CDR3 makes a read error likely. The limits of the CDR3 on the DNA are not certain, so only TCRdb's listed CDR3 is given. This chain links TRBV30 with TRBJ1-2; TRBD1 is the table's D call, not checked against the DNA. Germline assignment: CDR1 GTSNPN and CDR2 SVGIG (reference sequence). Termini included, the CDR3 measures 12 amino acids. The CDR3 spells CAWSTGTGASRL.

This clonotype has a count of ten or more. This chain joins TRBV14 and TRBJ1-2; 9 nucleotides match TRBD1. The germline CDR1 and CDR2 sequences are SGHDN and FVKESK. The CDR3 is 16 residues long. The ends lost 2 bases at V and 8 bases at J; junction bases unmatched: 12. Here the CDR3 reads CASSQLAYGTGSGYTF. The CDR3 coding sequence is TGTGCCAGCAGCCAACTCGCTTACGGGACAGGGTCCGGCTACACCTTC.

As concerns this clonotype: Its ends do not fully match the called genes, so a read error is possible. The chain couples TRBV4-1 to TRBJ1-2; D remains unclear. CDR3 size: 15 residues. Germline V gene data show CDR1 as MGHRA and CDR2 as YSYEKL. CDR3 residues: CASSPSIYINYGYIF. The CDR3 region has the DNA TGCGCCAGCAGCCCCAGCATCTACATTAACTATGGCTACATCTTC.

This clonotype was observed many times. The CDR3 DNA reads as TGCAGTGCTAGGGGCCATGAGGGCTACACCTTC. Amino acids: CSARGHEGYTF. This sequence joins TRBV20-1 and TRBJ1-2; D gene ambiguous. Germline CDR1 is DFQATT and CDR2 is SNEGSKA (reference sequence). The CDR3 has 11 amino acids. Trimming stripped 3 bases from V and 8 bases from J, with 10 bases between.

This clonotype showed up many times. V and J are TRBV14 and TRBJ2-5; TRBD2 matches at 13 bases. The CDR3 has 18 amino acids. Trimming took 1 base from V and 2 from J; bases not matched to a gene: 7. CDR1 and CDR2 (germline): SGHDN, FVKESK. CDR3 coding DNA: TGTGCCAGCAGCCAAGGAATACTGACTAGCGGGAGGCAAGAGACCCAGTACTTC. Encoded protein: CASSQGILTSGRQETQYF.

This clonotype was recorded many times. The chain employs TRBV14 and TRBJ1-1; TRBD1 is a possible D gene (6 bases). Germline CDR1 is SGHDN and CDR2 is FVKESK. The CDR3 spans 16 residues. The V end was cut by 0 bases, the J end by 7 bases, with 18 bases between. The CDR3 spells CASSQDRTRRGGEAFF. Written as DNA, the CDR3 is TGTGCCAGCAGCCAAGACCGGACACGGCGAGGGGGTGAAGCTTTCTTT.

At least ten counts were recorded for this clonotype. The gene calls are TRBV4-3 and TRBJ1-2, with 10 bases identical to TRBD1. The J segment lost 4 bases and the V segment lost 1 base, leaving 3 bases of the junction unmatched. Germline V gene lookup returns CDR1 LGHNA and CDR2 YSLEER. This CDR3 is 15 amino acids long. The CDR3 bases are TGCGCCAGCAGCCAAGGGGACAGGGGCCCCTATGGCTACACCTTC. Translation: CASSQGDRGPYGYTF.

This chain joins TRBV6-2 or TRBV6-3 and TRBJ1-1; 10 bases are shared with TRBD1. This CDR3 has 18 residues. The junction had 17 bases not matched to a gene; V was cut back by 6 bases and J by 4 bases. CDR1 and CDR2 from the germline V gene are MNHEY and SVGEGT. The CDR3 nucleotides are TGTGCCAGCAGCCGCTATGGGACAGGGGTCCCTCTTGGCACTGAAGCTTTCTTT. Protein: CASSRYGTGVPLGTEAFF.

This clonotype was seen ten or more times. The chain couples TRBV30 to TRBJ2-7; 10 nucleotides agree with TRBD2. The CDR3 spans 13 residues. CDR1 and CDR2 from the germline V gene are GTSNPN and SVGIG (reference sequence). Trimming removed 4 bases from V and 4 bases from J; junction bases left unmatched: 4. The CDR3: CAWTSGSSYEQYF. The CDR3, as DNA: TGTGCCTGGACTAGCGGGAGTTCTTACGAGCAGTACTTC.

This clonotype was seen many times. The rearrangement joins TRBV4-1 to TRBJ1-1, with D unresolved. Germline assignment: CDR1 MGHRA and CDR2 YSYEKL. Trimming stripped 1 base from V and 7 bases from J, with 10 bases between. This CDR3 spans 13 amino acids. The CDR3: CASSQVESREAFF. The DNA for the CDR3 is TGCGCCAGCAGCCAAGTCGAAAGCCGTGAAGCTTTCTTT.

This clonotype was seen at least ten times. The chain recombines TRBV20-1 with TRBJ1-1; D is undetermined. V lost 3 bases and J lost 3, with 8 bases in between. The germline V gene encodes CDR1 DFQATT and CDR2 SNEGSKA (reference sequence). This CDR3 spans 12 amino acids. This CDR3 is CSARIFDTEAFF. The CDR3 DNA sequence: TGCAGTGCTAGGATCTTCGACACTGAAGCTTTCTTT.

The chain combines TRBV5-1 with TRBJ1-6; D remains unclear. Per the germline V gene, CDR1 is SGHRS and CDR2 is YFSETQ. The V end was cut by 4 bases, the J end by 10 bases, with 15 bases between. The CDR3 loop spans 14 amino acids. The DNA for the CDR3 is TGCGCCAGCAGCCCGCAAGCGGTGGGGTCACCCCTCCACTTT. This encodes CASSPQAVGSPLHF.

This clonotype was seen at least ten times. The chain couples TRBV27 to TRBJ1-1, with a weak D call TRBD1 (5 bases). The CDR3 spans 16 residues. Germline CDR1 is MNHEY and CDR2 is SMNVEV (reference sequence). Trimming left V 0 bases short and J 5 bases short, with 16 bases between. The CDR3 loop is CASSLSQGEAVTEAFF. The CDR3 DNA sequence: TGTGCCAGCAGTTTATCCCAGGGAGAGGCCGTGACTGAAGCTTTCTTT.

The V gene is TRBV6-2 or TRBV6-3, the J gene TRBJ2-2; D is perhaps TRBD2 (7 bases). CDR1 and CDR2 (germline): MNHEY, SVGEGT. The CDR3 loop spans 18 amino acids. Trimming removed 3 bases from V and 2 bases from J, with 19 bases in between. Here the CDR3 DNA reads TGTGCCAGCAGTTATCAAACAGGGAGGGGCGTAAACACCGGGGAGCTGTTTTTT. As protein: CASSYQTGRGVNTGELFF.

This clonotype occurred many times. The J gene is TRBJ2-5, the V gene TRBV12-3 or TRBV12-4; 12 positions agree with TRBD2. The ends lost 5 bases at V and 1 base at J; junction bases unmatched: 17. The CDR3 sequence is 20 residues long. The CDR3 spells CASSPLVASGRAESQETQYF. The CDR3 DNA sequence: TGTGCCAGCAGTCCCCTAGTGGCTAGCGGGAGGGCCGAGAGCCAAGAGACCCAGTACTTC.

In its sample, this clonotype was seen many times. The chain has TRBV6-5 and TRBJ1-1, with D possibly being TRBD1 (6 bases). V gave up 2 bases and J gave up 10 bases, with 14 bases separating them. In germline, CDR1 is MNHEY, CDR2 SVGAGI. This CDR3 comprises 13 residues. The CDR3 bases are TGTGCCAGCAGTTACGATAGCAGGGGCTTAGCTTTCTTT. Protein: CASSYDSRGLAFF.

This clonotype was seen at least ten times. The chain combines TRBV27 with TRBJ2-7; 9 positions agree with TRBD1. The V gene end was trimmed by 4 bases and the J gene end by 2 bases; junction bases not matched to a gene: 6. This CDR3 is built from 15 residues. CDR1 is MNHEY and CDR2 is SMNVEV in the germline V gene (reference sequence). CDR3 DNA sequence: TGTGCCAGCAGTTCGGGACAGGGCAGGGCCTACGAGCAGTACTTC. Its translation: CASSSGQGRAYEQYF.

The sample holds many counts of this clonotype. This CDR3 reads CAWSLRTEVGGYTF. The DNA of the CDR3 is TGTGCCTGGAGTTTACGGACGGAGGTAGGGGGCTACACCTTC. V usage is TRBV30 and J usage is TRBJ1-2, with D hard to call. V lost 2 bases and J 8 bases, leaving 18 bases between the germline ends. The CDR3 has 14 residues. Germline-derived CDR1 and CDR2 are GTSNPN and SVGIG (reference sequence).

This rearrangement joins TRBV3-1 to TRBJ2-7; D gene ambiguous. From germline, CDR1 is LGHDT and CDR2 YNNKEL (reference sequence). V lost 0 bases to trimming and J lost 5 bases, with 8 bases between them. The CDR3 loop spans 13 amino acids. CDR3 in DNA: TGTGCCAGCAGCCAAGATCTTGTTAACGAGCAGTACTTC. Its protein is CASSQDLVNEQYF.

This clonotype was picked up many times. The rearrangement uses TRBV29-1 and TRBJ2-5, with D unresolved. CDR1 SQVTM and CDR2 ANQGSEA come from the germline V gene. The CDR3 totals 12 residues. V lost 8 bases and J 0 bases, leaving 10 bases between the germline ends. DNA of the CDR3: TGCAGCCTTCCGAGGTACCAAGAGACCCAGTACTTC. It encodes CSLPRYQETQYF.

The sample holds many counts of this clonotype. The chain recombines TRBV20-1 with TRBJ2-5; D might be TRBD2 (6 bases). CDR1 is DFQATT, CDR2 SNEGSKA, per germline (reference sequence). The CDR3 extends over 16 amino acids. V was clipped by 1 base and J by 5 bases, with 20 bases between them. CDR3 DNA: TGCAGTGCTAGAGGAAGGTTTGCGGGATCGCTTGAGACCCAGTACTTC. Protein sequence: CSARGRFAGSLETQYF.

This clonotype has a count of ten or more. V and J are TRBV20-1 and TRBJ2-2, with 11 bases lining up with TRBD2. Germline CDR1 is DFQATT and CDR2 is SNEGSKA (reference sequence). Trimming at V came to 4 bases and at J to 5 bases, leaving 12 bases not matched to a gene. CDR3 length: 17 amino acids. The CDR3 sequence: CSAINLAGGPSTGELFF. Here the CDR3 DNA reads TGCAGTGCTATAAATTTAGCGGGAGGGCCATCAACCGGGGAGCTGTTTTTT.